One sample yielded the 5 T cell receptor beta chains listed below, sequenced in a study of cytomegalovirus exposure and HLA in healthy donors. Use of 60 Vbeta and 13 Jbeta primers characterized the PCR. Clones were sequenced by immunoSEQ multiplex PCR, and TCRdb holds only the in-frame ones, with some missing. The table lists roughly 73,000 clones, approximately 84% of them singletons, with roughly 2.6% in the top ten. The sample was PBMCs. The receptors here all came from a woman in her 50s in good health and CMV-seronegative.

The chain links TRBV12-5 to TRBJ2-1, with a tentative D call TRBD1 (5 bases). The CDR3 loop spans 12 amino acids. The germline V gene has CDR1 LGHNT and CDR2 FRNRAP. Deletions cut 2 bases from V and 10 bases from J, with 9 bases between. This CDR3 is CASGLYQGEQFF. The CDR3 region has the DNA TGTGCTAGTGGTTTGTACCAGGGAGAGCAGTTCTTC.

The chain uses TRBV27 and TRBJ2-3; 7 nucleotides line up with TRBD2. The CDR3 sequence is 14 residues long. J was trimmed by 2 bases and V by 8 bases; bases with no gene match: 7. Germline CDR1 is MNHEY and CDR2 is SMNVEV (reference sequence). CDR3 region: CASGLAAYTDTQYF. The CDR3 DNA reads TGTGCCAGCGGCCTAGCGGCCTACACAGATACGCAGTATTTT.

The chain combines TRBV6-1 with TRBJ2-3, with 10 bases aligning to TRBD2. The CDR3 extends over 19 amino acids. V gave up 1 base and J gave up 0 bases; unmatched junction bases: 10. Looked up from germline, CDR1 is MNHNS and CDR2 is SASEGT. Here the CDR3 DNA reads TGTGCCAGCAGTGAAGTAGCGGGGGGTCCCGGGGGGAGCACAGATACGCAGTATTTT. Its translation: CASSEVAGGPGGSTDTQYF.

The chain recombines TRBV29-1 with TRBJ1-1; no reliable D call. Germline assignment: CDR1 SQVTM and CDR2 ANQGSEA. This CDR3 is built from 16 residues. V lost 4 bases and J lost 0, with 18 bases in between. CDR3 in amino acids: CSVAPGSPSLNTEAFF. The CDR3, as DNA: TGCAGCGTTGCCCCCGGGTCCCCGAGCTTGAACACTGAAGCTTTCTTT.

For the CDR3, the DNA is TGTGCCAGCAGCTTCACGACACCGAACACTGAAGCTTTCTTT. Translated, it gives CASSFTTPNTEAFF. The chain links TRBV7-9 to TRBJ1-1; D unresolved. Trimming left V 3 bases short and J 1 base short, with 9 bases between. This CDR3 spans 14 amino acids. Germline V gene sequence: CDR1 SEHNR, CDR2 FQNEAQ (reference sequence).